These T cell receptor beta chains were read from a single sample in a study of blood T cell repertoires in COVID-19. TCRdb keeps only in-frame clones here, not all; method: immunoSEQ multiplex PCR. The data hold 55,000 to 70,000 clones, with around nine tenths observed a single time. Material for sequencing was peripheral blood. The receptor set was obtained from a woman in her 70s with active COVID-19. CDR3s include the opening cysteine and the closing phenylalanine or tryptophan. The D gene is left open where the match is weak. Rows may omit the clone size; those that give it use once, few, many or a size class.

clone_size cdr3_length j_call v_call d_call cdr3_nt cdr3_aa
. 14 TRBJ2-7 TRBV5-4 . TGTGCCAGCAGCCCCGAGGGCGGATCCTACGAGCAGTACTTC CASSPEGGSYEQYF
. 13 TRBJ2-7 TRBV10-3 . TGTGCCCTACCCGGCCGACAGTTGTACGAGCAGTACTTC CALPGRQLYEQYF
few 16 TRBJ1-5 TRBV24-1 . TGTGCCACCAGTGATCAAGGAACAGCAGGGGACCAGCCCCAGCATTTT CATSDQGTAGDQPQHF
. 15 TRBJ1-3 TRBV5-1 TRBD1 TGCGCCAGCAGCTTGGACAGGGGGCCCGGAAACACCATATATTTT CASSLDRGPGNTIYF
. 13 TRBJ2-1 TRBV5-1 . TGCGCCAGCAGCCCGAAAGCAATAAATGAGCAGTTCTTC CASSPKAINEQFF
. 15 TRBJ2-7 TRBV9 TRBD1 TGTGCCAGCAGCGCGACGACAGGGGGCTCACACGAGCAGTACTTC CASSATTGGSHEQYF
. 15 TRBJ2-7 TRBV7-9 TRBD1 TGTGCCAGCAGCTTAGGGACAGGGCTTAGGTACGAGCAGTACTTC CASSLGTGLRYEQYF
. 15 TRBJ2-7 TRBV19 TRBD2 TGTGCCAGTACTCAAGCGGGAGATGGTAGCTACGAGCAGTACTTC CASTQAGDGSYEQYF
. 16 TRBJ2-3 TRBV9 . TGTGCCAGCAGCGTAGTCACAGGTGGAAGCACAGATACGCAGTATTTT CASSVVTGGSTDTQYF
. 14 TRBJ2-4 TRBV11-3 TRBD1 TGTGCCAGCAGTGCAGGGGACAGGGGACACATTCAGTACTTC CASSAGDRGHIQYF
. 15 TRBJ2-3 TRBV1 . TGCACCAGCAGGCGACTAGGAGAGTCCACAGATACGCAGTATTTT CTSRRLGESTDTQYF
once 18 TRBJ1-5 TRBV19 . TGTGCCAGTAGTATAGACAGTCGATGGGGAGTAAACAATCAGCCCCAGCATTTT CASSIDSRWGVNNQPQHF
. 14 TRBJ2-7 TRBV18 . TGTGCCAGCTCACCACCGTGGCAGAACTACGAGCAGTACTTC CASSPPWQNYEQYF
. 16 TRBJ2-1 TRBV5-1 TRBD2 TGCGCCAGCAGCTTGGGGACTAGCGGGAGGGCCCTTGAGCAGTTCTTC CASSLGTSGRALEQFF
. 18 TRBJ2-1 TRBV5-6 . TGTGCCAGCAGCTCTCCGCGACACTCGCTCGAAATTGGGAGTGGGCAGTTCTTC CASSSPRHSLEIGSGQFF
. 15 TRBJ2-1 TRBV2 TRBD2 TGTGCCAGCAGTGACTTTGGGAGGGCCAAGAATGAGCAGTTCTTC CASSDFGRAKNEQFF
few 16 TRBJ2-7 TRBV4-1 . TGCGCCAGCAGCCCCTTCTCCAGGCCCCCCTCCTACGAGCAGTACTTC CASSPFSRPPSYEQYF
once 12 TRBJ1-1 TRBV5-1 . TGCGCCAGCGCGACAGGGAACACTGAAGCTTTCTTT CASATGNTEAFF
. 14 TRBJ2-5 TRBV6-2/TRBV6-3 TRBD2 TGTGCCAGCAGTTTAGCGGGAGTGGCTGAGACCCAGTACTTC CASSLAGVAETQYF
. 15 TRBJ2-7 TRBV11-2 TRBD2 TGTGCCAGCAGCTTAGGGGTAGCGGGGTCCTACGAGCAGTACTTC CASSLGVAGSYEQYF
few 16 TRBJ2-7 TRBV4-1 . TGCGCCAGCAGCCGCGGGCTCGAGGGATCCCGCTACGAGCAGTACTTC CASSRGLEGSRYEQYF
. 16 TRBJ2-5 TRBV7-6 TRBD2 TGTGCCAGCAGCTTAATCGTTGGCGGGCGGGAGGAGACCCAGTACTTC CASSLIVGGREETQYF
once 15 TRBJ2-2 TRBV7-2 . TGTGCCAGCAGGCGAGGCGACTCCTACACCGGGGAGCTGTTTTTT CASRRGDSYTGELFF
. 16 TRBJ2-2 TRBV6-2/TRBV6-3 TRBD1 TGTGCCAGCAGTAGAGACAGGGTTTCGAACACCGGGGAGCTGTTTTTT CASSRDRVSNTGELFF
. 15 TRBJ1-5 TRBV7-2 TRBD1 TGTGCCAGCAGCGGTCGGACAGGGGGCGGGCAGCCCCAGCATTTT CASSGRTGGGQPQHF
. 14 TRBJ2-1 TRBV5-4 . TGTGCCAGCAGCTTGGATAGCGGAAACAATGAGCAGTTCTTC CASSLDSGNNEQFF
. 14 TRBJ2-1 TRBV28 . TGTGCCAGCAGTTTCCTGGCAGGGCGGAATGAGCAGTTCTTC CASSFLAGRNEQFF
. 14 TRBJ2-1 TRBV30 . TGTGCCTGGAGACAGTCAGGGAGGTACAATGAGCAGTTCTTC CAWRQSGRYNEQFF